This TCR beta chain was sequenced during a study of blood T cell repertoires in COVID-19. About the research overall: Acute and convalescent COVID-19 samples came from the United States, Italy and Spain. Sample material is recorded as cDNA or gDNA derived from T cells, B-cell-depleted T cells, or PBMCs.

Study processing details: Estimates of nucleated cell counts were drawn from the amplification of reference gene primers. Only in-frame clones appear in the TCRdb table, and some are missing; sequencing was by immunoSEQ multiplex PCR. V and J calls and clone size follow that table, whereas D and trimming were derived from the DNA. The table includes approximately 250,000 clones, 70% to 90% detected once. The germline CDR1 and CDR2 sequences are SGDLS and YYNGEE. This CDR3 comprises 14 residues. Trimming took 0 bases from V and 5 from J, leaving 11 bases between them. The sample consisted of peripheral blood. The origin of this receptor is a man younger than 45 who had recovered from COVID-19. This chain links TRBV9 with TRBJ1-1, with D possibly TRBD1 on 6 matching bases. CDR3 sequence (DNA): TGTGCCAGCAGCGTAGGGCTCCAGGGGACTGAAGCTTTCTTT. Encoded protein: CASSVGLQGTEAFF.